The present TCR beta chain was sequenced within a study of CD8 T cells in Susac syndrome. Random hexamers served to reverse transcribe roughly 0.45 to 1 ug RNA. Amplification of TCR beta CDR3 was carried out by immunoSEQ multiplex PCR, which covered 54 Vbeta and 13 Jbeta segments. Via MiXCR, TCRdb re-called the immunoSEQ multiplex PCR reads, giving one row per CDR3 protein. The table lists 330,000 or so distinct CDR3 sequences, approximately 85% of them singletons, with roughly 0.21% in the top ten. In its sample, this clonotype was seen a few times. Germline V gene data show CDR1 as SGHNT and CDR2 as YYREEE (reference sequence). V trimming: 3 bases; J trimming: 3 bases; junction bases outside the gene matches: 11. CDR3 length: 16 residues.

What was sequenced was CD8+ T cells from PBMCs. The receptor was isolated from a human donor with multiple sclerosis. V is TRBV5-4 and J is TRBJ2-7, with 8 bases that match TRBD2. This chain's CDR3 is CASSSITSGRLYEQYF. The CDR3 bases are TGTGCCAGCAGCTCTATTACAAGCGGGAGACTCTACGAGCAGTACTTC.